The 28 T cell receptor beta chains below come from one sample, sequenced in a study of shared clonotypes between healthy human individuals. Profiled with immunoSEQ multiplex PCR; TCRdb holds only in-frame clones, not every one. The sample includes millions of clones, 85% to 95% seen only once; the top ten take 0.1% to 0.15%. The sample comprised naive CD4+ T cells sorted from blood. Subset meaning: CD45RA+ positively selected. The receptors here all came from a man aged 18 to 35 in good health.

This clone was counted a single time. The chain links TRBV5-1 to TRBJ2-1, with a weak D call TRBD1 (6 bases). Germline V gene sequence: CDR1 SGHRS, CDR2 YFSETQ. V lost 0 bases and J 4 bases, leaving 23 bases between the germline ends. The CDR3 totals 19 residues. The CDR3 DNA is TGCGCCAGCAGCTTGGGTGGACAGACAGTGCGGGTTGAGTACAATGAGCAGTTCTTC. It translates to CASSLGGQTVRVEYNEQFF.

This sequence joins TRBV6-6 and TRBJ1-2; TRBD1 might be the D (5 bases). Germline V lookup: CDR1 MNHNY, CDR2 SVGAGI (reference sequence). Trimming removed 0 bases at V and 8 bases at J, with 16 bases between. The CDR3 is 15 residues long. The CDR3 protein is CASSYSIVGEGGYTF. CDR3 DNA: TGTGCCAGCAGTTACTCGATTGTGGGGGAAGGAGGCTACACCTTC.

The chain combines TRBV5-1 with TRBJ2-1; tentative D call: TRBD2 (6 bases). Trimming shortened V by 4 bases and J by 0 bases, and 11 bases separated the two germline ends. In germline, CDR1 is SGHRS, CDR2 YFSETQ. This CDR3 is 15 amino acids long. This CDR3 reads CASSPEGISYNEQFF. DNA of the CDR3: TGCGCCAGCAGCCCGGAGGGGATCTCCTACAATGAGCAGTTCTTC.

The chain combines TRBV5-1 with TRBJ1-5; the D gene is possibly TRBD1 (6 bases). Germline loops: CDR1 SGHRS, CDR2 YFSETQ. The CDR3 has 15 amino acids. Trimming pared 2 bases from V and 5 bases from J, leaving 14 bases between. CDR3 sequence reads: CASSFSGTIDQPQHF. The CDR3 DNA reads TGCGCCAGCAGCTTCTCCGGGACAATTGATCAGCCCCAGCATTTT.

This clone has only one observation. The junction does not match germline at one end; this may be a read error. The CDR3 region has the DNA TGTGCCAGCAACTTAAGCTACCCCCCCGGGGAGCTGTTTTTT. Its translation: CASNLSYPPGELFF. This chain connects TRBV7-2 to TRBJ2-2; D ambiguous. CDR1 is SGHTA and CDR2 is FQGNSA in the germline V gene. This CDR3 is 14 amino acids long.

This clone showed up just a few times. V is TRBV2 and J is TRBJ1-5; perhaps TRBD1 as D (5 bases). This CDR3 contains 14 residues. The germline gives CDR1 SNHLY, CDR2 FYNNEI. V gave up 6 bases and J gave up 2 bases, with 11 bases separating them. The CDR3 is CASSTRDRNQPQHF. CDR3 coding DNA: TGTGCCAGCAGCACCAGGGATCGCAATCAGCCCCAGCATTTT.

A remark on this clone: This sample includes further DNA sequences coding for the same CDR3. The chain combines TRBV11-2 with TRBJ2-5; D is ambiguous. This CDR3 region has 15 residues. Germline V gene sequence: CDR1 SGHAT, CDR2 FQNNGV. With 0 bases removed from V and 1 base from J, the gap between germline ends came to 9 bases. DNA for the CDR3: TGTGCCAGCAGCTTAGATGGAACATTCCAAGAGACCCAGTACTTC. Translation: CASSLDGTFQETQYF.

Notes on this clone: Other DNA sequences from this sample encode an identical CDR3 as well. The rearrangement uses TRBV2 and TRBJ2-1, with TRBD2 identical over 8 bases. Germline V gene sequence: CDR1 SNHLY, CDR2 FYNNEI. The ends lost 6 bases at V and 2 bases at J; junction bases unmatched: 3. CDR3 length: 14 amino acids. CDR3 bases: TGTGCCAGCAGCCGGGAGGGCCCCTACAATGAGCAGTTCTTC. Translated, it gives CASSREGPYNEQFF. Looking up the rest from reference TRBV2 and TRBJ2-1 gives the full variable domain: EPEVTQTPSHQVTQMGQEVILRCVPISNHLYFYWYRQILGQKVEFLVSFYNNEISEKSEIFDDQFSVERPDGSNFTLKIRSTKLEDSAMYFCASSREGPYNEQFFGPGTRLTVL.

In regard to this clone: The identical CDR3 is also encoded by other nucleotide sequences in the sample. This chain connects TRBV28 to TRBJ2-7; 7 bases map to TRBD1. V lost 5 bases, J lost 2 bases, and 6 bases stayed unmatched. The CDR3 is 14 residues long. Germline V gene data show CDR1 as MDHEN and CDR2 as SYDVKM. This CDR3 is CASSIRQGTYEQYF. As DNA, the CDR3 is TGTGCCAGCAGTATTCGACAGGGAACCTACGAGCAGTACTTC.

This clone was counted a single time. The chain is built from TRBV10-3 and TRBJ2-5; D is uncertain. V was shortened by 0 bases and J by 0 bases, with 8 bases between the two germline ends. Looked up from germline, CDR1 is ENHRY and CDR2 is SYGVKD. This CDR3 has 15 residues. CDR3 sequence: CAISESGLYQETQYF. The CDR3 region has the DNA TGTGCCATCAGTGAGTCCGGATTGTACCAAGAGACCCAGTACTTC.

The J gene is TRBJ2-7, the V gene TRBV6-6; 8 nucleotides align to TRBD2. CDR3 length: 15 amino acids. The germline V gene has CDR1 MNHNY and CDR2 SVGAGI (reference sequence). V gave up 6 bases and J gave up 4 bases; unmatched junction bases: 11. In DNA form, the CDR3 reads TGTGCCAGCAGCGATAGTAGCGGGACCAAATACGAGCAGTACTTC. It codes for CASSDSSGTKYEQYF.

V gene TRBV29-1 combines with J gene TRBJ2-3; D ambiguous. There are 15 residues in the CDR3. The germline CDR1 and CDR2 sequences are SQVTM and ANQGSEA. Trimming stripped 4 bases from V and 5 bases from J, with 19 bases between. The CDR3, as DNA: TGCAGCGTTGTCCCCAACAGAGGCGGTGGAGATACGCAGTATTTT. Its translation: CSVVPNRGGGDTQYF.

Only one count was recorded for this clone. The chain links TRBV5-1 to TRBJ1-4; D perhaps matches TRBD1 (6 bases). The CDR3 has 13 residues. Trimming took off 4 bases at V and 5 bases at J, with 9 bases between the two ends. CDR1 is SGHRS, CDR2 YFSETQ, per germline. CDR3 region: CASSRQENEKLFF. The CDR3 DNA sequence: TGCGCCAGCAGCCGACAGGAGAATGAAAAACTGTTTTTT.

V is TRBV9 and J is TRBJ2-1; 8 bases align to TRBD2. Germline assignment: CDR1 SGDLS and CDR2 YYNGEE. The CDR3 sequence is 15 residues long. V lost 4 bases to trimming and J lost 8 bases; unmatched junction nucleotides: 11. The chain's CDR3 is CASSPRVAGTHEQFF. The CDR3, as DNA: TGTGCCAGCAGCCCTCGAGTAGCGGGAACCCATGAGCAGTTCTTC. The full variable domain, completed using reference TRBV9 and TRBJ2-1, is DSGVTQTPKHLITATGQRVTLRCSPRSGDLSVYWYQQSLDQGLQFLIQYYNGEERAKGNILERFSAQQFPDLHSELNLSSLELGDSALYFCASSPRVAGTHEQFFGPGTRLTVL.

Details on this clone: The sample contains more than one DNA sequence encoding this CDR3. The J gene is TRBJ2-3, the V gene TRBV18; the D gene is possibly TRBD2 (5 bases). V lost 3 bases and J 0 bases, leaving 10 bases between the germline ends. The length of the CDR3 is 15 residues. Germline lookup yields CDR1 KGHSH and CDR2 LQKENI. The CDR3 sequence: CASSPSGISTDTQYF. In DNA form, the CDR3 reads TGTGCCAGCTCACCCTCGGGAATTAGCACAGATACGCAGTATTTT. The variable domain in full, with the rest retrieved from reference TRBV18 and TRBJ2-3, is NAGVMQNPRHLVRRRGQEARLRCSPMKGHSHVYWYRQLPEEGLKFMVYLQKENIIDESGMPKERFSAEFPKEGPSILRIQQVVRGDSAAYFCASSPSGISTDTQYFGPGTRLTVL.

The chain combines TRBV10-3 with TRBJ1-2, with a weak D call TRBD1 (5 bases). This CDR3 is 13 amino acids long. Germline V gives CDR1 ENHRY, CDR2 SYGVKD. The V end lost 6 bases, the J end lost 3 bases, and 11 bases lay between the germline ends. The CDR3 DNA reads TGTGCCATCAGCGATGGACAAGACTATGGCTACACCTTC. Residues: CAISDGQDYGYTF.

About this clone itself: An end of the junction differs from the germline gene, which may be a read error. CDR3 in amino acids: CASSLRATLRWSGANVLTF. The DNA of the CDR3 is TGTGCCAGCAGTCTAAGGGCTACCTTAAGGTGGTCTGGTGCCAACGTCCTGACTTTC. This chain uses TRBV27 with TRBJ2-6; no reliable D call. Germline V lookup: CDR1 MNHEY, CDR2 SMNVEV (reference sequence). This CDR3 is 19 amino acids long.

The genes are TRBV27 and TRBJ1-1, with 7 bases matching TRBD1. This CDR3 contains 15 residues. With 5 bases clipped from V and 1 base from J, the junction kept 7 bases outside the gene matches. In germline, CDR1 is MNHEY, CDR2 SMNVEV (reference sequence). CDR3: CASSGGTATNTEAFF. As DNA, the CDR3 is TGTGCCAGCAGTGGCGGGACAGCCACGAACACTGAAGCTTTCTTT.

This sequence joins TRBV5-4 and TRBJ2-2, with D perhaps given as TRBD1 or TRBD2 (6 bases each). The CDR3 loop spans 13 amino acids. The ends were cut back, 4 bases at V and 15 bases at J, with 19 bases in the middle. Germline V gene lookup returns CDR1 SGHNT and CDR2 YYREEE (reference sequence). CDR3 in amino acids: CASSLKGGPRLFF. As DNA, the CDR3 is TGTGCCAGCAGCCTAAAGGGGGGACCGCGCTTGTTTTTT.

On this clone: Distinct nucleotide sequences in the sample also encode this CDR3. The gene calls are TRBV6-5 and TRBJ2-7, with a tentative D call TRBD1 (6 bases). Looked up from germline, CDR1 is MNHEY and CDR2 is SVGAGI. V gave up 5 bases and J gave up 3 bases, with 8 bases separating them. This CDR3 is built from 12 residues. The CDR3 sequence: CASSGQNYEQYF. The CDR3 bases are TGTGCCAGCAGTGGACAGAACTACGAGCAGTACTTC.

The chain uses TRBV18 and TRBJ1-1, with D hard to call. Germline V lookup: CDR1 KGHSH, CDR2 LQKENI. The ends were cut back, 4 bases at V and 0 bases at J, with 6 bases in the middle. The CDR3 has 13 amino acids. In nucleotides, the CDR3 is TGTGCCAGCTCACTGGAGATGAACACTGAAGCTTTCTTT. This sequence encodes CASSLEMNTEAFF.

The rearrangement joins TRBV29-1 to TRBJ1-2; 11 bases are shared with TRBD1. Germline V gene lookup returns CDR1 SQVTM and CDR2 ANQGSEA. CDR3 length: 14 amino acids. Trimming removed 7 bases from V and 5 bases from J; junction bases left unmatched: 9. As DNA, the CDR3 is TGCAGCGCTACCGGGACAGGGGGTATTTATGGCTACACCTTC. It translates to CSATGTGGIYGYTF.

The chain links TRBV5-1 to TRBJ2-7; 10 positions agree with TRBD2. The CDR3 is 15 residues long. V dropped 0 bases and J dropped 2; count of bases not matched to a gene: 2. Germline CDR1 reads SGHRS; CDR2 reads YFSETQ. The CDR3 DNA sequence: TGCGCCAGCAGCTTGGAGGGACTAGCGACCTACGAGCAGTACTTC. Its protein product is CASSLEGLATYEQYF.

Details on this clone: The same CDR3 also results from other DNA sequences found in this sample. The chain has TRBV5-1 and TRBJ2-5; 14 bases agree with TRBD2. Per the germline V gene, CDR1 is SGHRS and CDR2 is YFSETQ. The CDR3 sequence is 16 residues long. V was clipped by 4 bases and J by 2 bases; unmatched bases: 4. CDR3 sequence: CASSPRLAGGQETQYF. In DNA, the CDR3 is TGCGCCAGCAGCCCAAGACTAGCGGGGGGGCAAGAGACCCAGTACTTC. The full variable domain, in which reference TRBV5-1 and TRBJ2-5 provide the parts outside the CDR3, is KAGVTQTPRYLIKTRGQQVTLSCSPISGHRSVSWYQQTPGQGLQFLFEYFSETQRNKGNFPGRFSGRQFSNSRSEMNVSTLELGDSALYLCASSPRLAGGQETQYFGPGTRLLVL.

Regarding this clone: This sample includes further DNA sequences coding for the same CDR3. The chain recombines TRBV7-2 with TRBJ2-5; TRBD1 matches 8 bases. The length of the CDR3 is 14 residues. Germline V gene lookup returns CDR1 SGHTA and CDR2 FQGNSA. V lost 5 bases, J lost 5 bases, and 7 bases stayed unmatched. The CDR3 DNA sequence: TGTGCCAGCAGCCCCGGACAGGGTGGGGAGACCCAGTACTTC. Translation gives CASSPGQGGETQYF.

This chain connects TRBV10-3 to TRBJ1-1, with 9 bases identical to TRBD1. The ends lost 0 bases at V and 5 bases at J; junction bases unmatched: 4. This CDR3 contains 15 residues. The germline gives CDR1 ENHRY, CDR2 SYGVKD. The CDR3 protein is CAISESRTGETEAFF. The CDR3 nucleotides read TGTGCCATCAGTGAGTCCCGGACAGGGGAGACTGAAGCTTTCTTT.

The chain couples TRBV7-2 to TRBJ2-7, with TRBD2 as a possible D gene (7 bases). V lost 4 bases and J 9 bases, leaving 22 bases between the germline ends. The CDR3 sequence is 15 residues long. The germline V gene has CDR1 SGHTA and CDR2 FQGNSA. CDR3 bases: TGTGCCAGCAGCTACCGGGCAGACCTTCGGGGGGCGCAGTACTTC. Its translation is CASSYRADLRGAQYF. The whole variable domain, remainder taken from reference TRBV7-2 and TRBJ2-7, is GAGVSQSPSNKVTEKGKDVELRCDPISGHTALYWYRQSLGQGLEFLIYFQGNSAPDKSGLPSDRFSAERTGGSVSTLTIQRTQQEDSAVYLCASSYRADLRGAQYFGPGTRLTVT.

The rearrangement links TRBV7-9 to TRBJ2-3; TRBD1 is a possible D gene (6 bases). Trimming stripped 7 bases from V and 4 bases from J, with 18 bases between. CDR1 is SEHNR, CDR2 FQNEAQ, per germline (reference sequence). This CDR3 comprises 15 residues. The CDR3 loop reads CASTPTGVMADTQYF. The CDR3 coding sequence is TGTGCCAGCACACCGACAGGTGTAATGGCAGATACGCAGTATTTT.